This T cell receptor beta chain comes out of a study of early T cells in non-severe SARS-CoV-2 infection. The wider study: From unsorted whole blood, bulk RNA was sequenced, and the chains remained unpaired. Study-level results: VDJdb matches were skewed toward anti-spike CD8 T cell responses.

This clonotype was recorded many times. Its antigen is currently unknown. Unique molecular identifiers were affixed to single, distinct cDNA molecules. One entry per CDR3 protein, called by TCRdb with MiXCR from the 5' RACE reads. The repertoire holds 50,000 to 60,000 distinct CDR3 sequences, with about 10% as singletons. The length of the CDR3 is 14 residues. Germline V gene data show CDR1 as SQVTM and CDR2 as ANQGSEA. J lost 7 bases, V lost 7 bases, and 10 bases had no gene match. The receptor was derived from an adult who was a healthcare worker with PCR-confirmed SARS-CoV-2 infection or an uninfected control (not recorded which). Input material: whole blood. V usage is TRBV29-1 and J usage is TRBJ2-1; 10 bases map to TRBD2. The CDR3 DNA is TGCAGCGGAACCGGGACTAGCGTCGCGAATGAGCAGTTCTTC. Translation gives CSGTGTSVANEQFF.